Shown below are 12 T cell receptor beta chains from a single sample sequenced in a study of Graves' ophthalmopathy and Graves' hyperthyroidism. As the template, RNA transcripts were used to amplify TCR beta CDR3 regions. HTBI primers primed a first-round RT-PCR, and a second-round multiplex PCR followed. MiXCR, applied by TCRdb to the multiplex PCR reads, yields one record per CDR3 protein. The data show approximately 540,000 distinct CDR3 sequences, with under 45% seen just once and about 4.6% held by the top ten. Sequenced input: peripheral blood or thyroid tissue (not recorded which). These receptor sequences come from an adult man with Graves' hyperthyroidism.

J is TRBJ2-5 and V is TRBV7-9; 7 bases fit TRBD1. Germline V gene lookup returns CDR1 SEHNR and CDR2 FQNEAQ (reference sequence). This CDR3 is built from 16 residues. Trimming removed 4 bases from V and 1 base from J; junction bases left unmatched: 9. The CDR3 sequence: CASSSQYRDSQETQYF. DNA of the CDR3: TGTGCCAGCAGCTCCCAGTACCGGGACAGCCAAGAGACCCAGTACTTC.

This clonotype was counted many times. CDR3 DNA: TGCAGTGCTAGTGTTGGACAGTCACTGGGTAGCAATCAGCCCCAGCATTTT. Amino acid sequence: CSASVGQSLGSNQPQHF. The chain has TRBV20-1 and TRBJ1-5, with D maybe TRBD1 (6 bases). The V and J ends lost 3 bases and 0 bases respectively, with 18 bases between them. The CDR3 runs 17 residues. Germline CDR1 reads DFQATT; CDR2 reads SNEGSKA (reference sequence).

This clonotype showed up many times. V usage is TRBV5-8 and J usage is TRBJ2-7; D is unresolved. V was trimmed by 5 bases and J by 3 bases, leaving 9 bases between them. The CDR3 length is 12 residues. Per germline, CDR1 SGHTS and CDR2 YDEGEE. The CDR3 DNA reads as TGTGCCAGCAGTTACCGTTTCTACGAGCAGTACTTC. Translated: CASSYRFYEQYF. Drawing the rest from reference TRBV5-8 and TRBJ2-7, the complete variable domain is EAGVTQSPTHLIKTRGQQATLRCSPISGHTSVYWYQQALGLGLQFLLWYDEGEERNRGNFPPRFSGRQFPNYSSELNVNALELEDSALYLCASSYRFYEQYFGPGTRLTVT.

The chain joins TRBV20-1 to TRBJ1-2; 7 bases match TRBD1. Unmatched junction bases numbered 7, after V lost 5 bases and J lost 4 bases. This CDR3 region has 13 residues. CDR1 DFQATT and CDR2 SNEGSKA come from the germline V gene (reference sequence). CDR3 sequence: CSAEQGLSYGYTF. The DNA of the CDR3 is TGCAGTGCTGAACAGGGGTTGAGCTATGGCTACACCTTC.

The gene calls are TRBV6-1 and TRBJ2-5; no definite D call. The length of the CDR3 is 14 residues. V lost 4 bases to trimming and J lost 9 bases, with 18 bases between them. Per germline, CDR1 MNHNS and CDR2 SASEGT. DNA for the CDR3: TGTGCCAGCAGTGCGCCTGAGCGAGCTCGGGCCCAGTACTTC. This codes for CASSAPERARAQYF.

Comment on this clonotype: Its ends do not fully match the called genes, so a read error is possible. This rearrangement joins TRBV25-1 to TRBJ2-5, with 12 bases aligning to TRBD2. Germline values: CDR1 MGHDK, CDR2 SYGVNS. There are 15 residues in the CDR3. The CDR3 sequence: CASSETSGGQETQCF. In DNA form, the CDR3 reads TGTGCCAGCAGTGAGACTAGCGGGGGACAAGAGACCCAGTGCTTC.

At least ten counts were recorded for this clonotype. The chain links TRBV2 to TRBJ2-7, with D possibly TRBD2 on 6 matching bases. Germline V gene data show CDR1 as SNHLY and CDR2 as FYNNEI. This CDR3 has 14 amino acids. V was trimmed by 4 bases and J by 6 bases, leaving 16 bases between them. In nucleotides, the CDR3 is TGTGCCAGCAGTGTGGGGAGGTTTTCCCTCGAGCAGTACTTC. Translation: CASSVGRFSLEQYF.

This clonotype was observed a few times. This sequence joins TRBV7-3 and TRBJ2-7, with 8 bases that match TRBD2. The DNA end is a closer match to TRBJ2-1, so the J assignment may be wrong. CDR1 is SGHTA, CDR2 FQGTGA, per germline. The CDR3 runs to 16 residues. The chain's CDR3 is CASSLAPGLGYNEQFF. The CDR3 region has the DNA TGTGCCAGCAGCTTAGCCCCGGGACTAGGATACAATGAGCAGTTCTTC.

In regard to this clonotype: This may be a read error: a much more frequent sequence differs by one nucleotide. The chain links TRBV10-3 to TRBJ1-5; D gene ambiguous. Germline assignment: CDR1 ENHRY and CDR2 SYGVKD. The germline V and J ends were trimmed by 5 bases and 4 bases, with 12 bases remaining between them. CDR3 length equals 14 residues. In DNA form, the CDR3 reads TGTGCCATCAGTTACTCGCGGTTAAATCAGCCCCAGCATTTT. This sequence encodes CAISYSRLNQPQHF.

This clonotype was counted ten times or more. The chain employs TRBV7-9 and TRBJ1-2; a possible D gene is TRBD1 (5 bases). V shed 3 bases and J shed 0 bases, with 26 bases lying between them. CDR3 length equals 20 residues. From germline, CDR1 is SEHNR and CDR2 FQNEAQ (reference sequence). The CDR3 bases are TGTGCCAGCAGCTTCCCAGGGTGGAGACCTAAAGTCCCTTCTAACTATGGCTACACCTTC. Translating gives CASSFPGWRPKVPSNYGYTF.

Of note for this clonotype: This CDR3 fails to terminate in the conserved phenylalanine or tryptophan, so it likely reflects a read error. The rearrangement joins TRBV2 to TRBJ1-1, with a weak D call TRBD1 (6 bases). Germline assignment: CDR1 SNHLY and CDR2 FYNNEI. The CDR3 consists of 14 residues. Here the CDR3 reads CASMEGQLNTEAFS. For the CDR3, the DNA is TGCGCCAGCATGGAAGGACAGCTGAACACTGAAGCTTTCTCT.

About this clonotype: A read error may produce the germline difference seen at one junction end. The DNA of the CDR3 is TGTGCCAGCAGCGTAGCGGGGATCGGGGAGCTGTACTTC. As protein: CASSVAGIGELYF. The chain is built from TRBV5-1 and TRBJ2-7, with 8 bases fitting TRBD2. Germline lookup yields CDR1 SGHRS and CDR2 YFSETQ. The length of the CDR3 is 13 residues.